Each of the 32 T cell receptor beta chains below was sequenced from the same sample in a study of blood T cell repertoires in COVID-19. Data came from immunoSEQ multiplex PCR; TCRdb stores just in-frame clones and leaves some out. The sample has some 300,000 clones; roughly 91% are singletons. Specimen: PBMCs or T cells enriched from blood (not recorded which). The receptors stem from a woman between 50 and 59 years old who had been exposed to COVID-19.

The chain uses TRBV28 and TRBJ2-7; 10 nucleotides agree with TRBD1. The germline V gene has CDR1 MDHEN and CDR2 SYDVKM. The V segment lost 3 bases and the J segment 9 bases; nucleotides outside the gene matches: 14. The CDR3 is made up of 16 amino acids. This chain's CDR3 is CASSFSGTGAPLVQYF. The CDR3 nucleotides read TGTGCCAGCAGTTTCAGCGGGACAGGGGCCCCTTTGGTGCAGTACTTC.

V and J are TRBV29-1 and TRBJ1-1; 8 nucleotides agree with TRBD1. The junction had 6 bases not matched to a gene; V was cut back by 6 bases and J by 0 bases. Germline V gene lookup returns CDR1 SQVTM and CDR2 ANQGSEA. This CDR3 has 14 amino acids. CDR3 in DNA: TGCAGCGTGTGGACAGGGCTTATGAACACTGAAGCTTTCTTT. It translates to CSVWTGLMNTEAFF.

The chain employs TRBV28 and TRBJ1-2; 9 bases match TRBD1. This CDR3 region has 12 residues. Germline V gene data show CDR1 as MDHEN and CDR2 as SYDVKM. V lost 6 bases to trimming and J lost 7 bases; unmatched junction nucleotides: 3. In DNA, the CDR3 is TGTGCCAGCAGACAGGGGGCCGGTGGCTACACCTTC. Its translation: CASRQGAGGYTF.

The chain is built from TRBV7-9 and TRBJ1-2; tentatively, D is TRBD1 (6 bases). Trimming removed 5 bases from V and 4 bases from J, with 20 bases in between. The germline V gene has CDR1 SEHNR and CDR2 FQNEAQ (reference sequence). The CDR3 spans 16 residues. The CDR3 protein is CASSPDWGPSVYGYTF. CDR3 DNA sequence: TGTGCCAGCAGCCCGGATTGGGGGCCCTCGGTCTATGGCTACACCTTC.

This clone was recorded once. The V and J genes are TRBV28 and TRBJ2-2; TRBD1 is a possible D gene (6 bases). V dropped 3 bases and J dropped 7 bases, with 27 bases sitting between them. This CDR3 is 19 amino acids long. Looked up from germline, CDR1 is MDHEN and CDR2 is SYDVKM. The CDR3 nucleotides read TGTGCCAGCAGTTTCCTACTGGACAGTACATTGAACTTTTGCGGGGAGCTGTTTTTT. Its protein product is CASSFLLDSTLNFCGELFF. The whole variable domain, remainder taken from reference TRBV28 and TRBJ2-2, is DVKVTQSSRYLVKRTGEKVFLECVQDMDHENMFWYRQDPGLGLRLIYFSYDVKMKEKGDIPEGYSVSREKKERFSLILESASTNQTSMYLCASSFLLDSTLNFCGELFFGEGSRLTVL.

The chain combines TRBV5-1 with TRBJ2-2; no reliable D call. Trimming pared 1 base from V and 4 bases from J, leaving 11 bases between. The CDR3 loop spans 15 amino acids. Germline lookup yields CDR1 SGHRS and CDR2 YFSETQ. This CDR3 reads CASSLSQVGTGELFF. Written as DNA, the CDR3 is TGCGCCAGCAGCTTGAGCCAGGTCGGCACCGGGGAGCTGTTTTTT.

This chain joins TRBV2 and TRBJ1-5; D perhaps matches TRBD1 (5 bases). This CDR3 is built from 14 residues. V shed 6 bases and J shed 2 bases, with 11 bases lying between them. The V gene's germline CDR1 is SNHLY and CDR2 FYNNEI. Here the CDR3 DNA reads TGTGCCAGCAGGGTAGGAGGGGGCAATCAGCCCCAGCATTTT. Translated: CASRVGGGNQPQHF.

The CDR3 region is CASSKRTRVYSDTQYF. The CDR3 DNA follows: TGTGCCAGCAGCAAAAGAACCAGGGTATATTCAGATACGCAGTATTTT. The rearrangement links TRBV7-2 to TRBJ2-3; weak D call: TRBD1 (5 bases). V was clipped by 5 bases and J by 4 bases, with 19 bases between them. The CDR3 is 16 residues long. The germline CDR1 and CDR2 sequences are SGHTA and FQGNSA.

The rearrangement joins TRBV28 to TRBJ2-5; TRBD2 matches 9 bases. The CDR3 runs 16 residues. Per the germline V gene, CDR1 is MDHEN and CDR2 is SYDVKM. J lost 0 bases, V lost 5 bases, and 7 bases had no gene match. The CDR3 DNA follows: TGTGCCAGCAGTAGTTTGACTAGCGGTGACCAAGAGACCCAGTACTTC. Translating it yields CASSSLTSGDQETQYF.

This clone has only a few counts. The genes are TRBV5-5 and TRBJ1-5; 7 nucleotides agree with TRBD1. The V gene's germline CDR1 is SGHKS and CDR2 YYEKEE (reference sequence). The CDR3 runs 15 residues. V gave up 4 bases and J gave up 0 bases; unmatched junction bases: 4. The CDR3, as DNA: TGTGCCAGCAGCCCGGGACAGAATAGCAATCAGCCCCAGCATTTT. Protein product: CASSPGQNSNQPQHF.

A word on this clone: Different DNA sequences within this sample yield the same CDR3. This sequence joins TRBV15 and TRBJ1-5, with unresolved D. The V gene's germline CDR1 is LNHNV and CDR2 YYDKDF (reference sequence). The CDR3 runs 15 residues. With 0 bases removed from V and 4 bases from J, the gap between germline ends came to 10 bases. CDR3 DNA sequence: TGTGCCACCAGCAGAGATCTCGGGGTGAATCAGCCCCAGCATTTT. Its translation: CATSRDLGVNQPQHF.

This sequence joins TRBV12-3 or TRBV12-4 and TRBJ2-2; the D is unclear. The V gene lost 5 bases and the J gene lost 8 bases, with 9 bases spanning the gap. This CDR3 spans 12 amino acids. This chain's CDR3 is CASSPPMGELFF. In nucleotides, the CDR3 is TGTGCCAGCAGTCCCCCCATGGGGGAGCTGTTTTTT.

The count of this clone is one. The chain combines TRBV28 with TRBJ1-5, with 10 bases fitting TRBD1. Germline V gene lookup returns CDR1 MDHEN and CDR2 SYDVKM. The J segment lost 3 bases and the V segment lost 8 bases, leaving 16 bases of the junction unmatched. CDR3 length: 18 amino acids. The CDR3 reads CASSSSGTGVTINQPQHF. For the CDR3, the DNA is TGTGCCAGCTCCTCTTCCGGGACAGGGGTAACCATCAATCAGCCCCAGCATTTT.

Comment on this clone: Distinct nucleotide sequences in the sample also encode this CDR3. The rearrangement links TRBV29-1 to TRBJ1-6, with TRBD1 matching over 10 bases. The CDR3 loop spans 13 amino acids. Germline V gene data show CDR1 as SQVTM and CDR2 as ANQGSEA. J was trimmed by 7 bases and V by 6 bases; bases with no gene match: 3. The CDR3 is CSVRTGGNSPLHF. The CDR3, as DNA: TGCAGCGTGAGGACAGGGGGGAATTCACCCCTCCACTTT.

J is TRBJ1-3 and V is TRBV20-1, with D unclear. This CDR3 spans 19 amino acids. The V and J ends lost 3 bases and 0 bases respectively, with 24 bases between them. Germline V gives CDR1 DFQATT, CDR2 SNEGSKA (reference sequence). CDR3 nucleotides: TGCAGTGCTAGTGTTGGTCGGGGTCCCGGTCCCAACTCTGGAAACACCATATATTTT. The encoded protein is CSASVGRGPGPNSGNTIYF.

The chain combines TRBV5-1 with TRBJ2-3; D perhaps matches TRBD1 (5 bases). The CDR3 is 14 amino acids. Deletions cut 2 bases from V and 4 bases from J, with 11 bases between. Germline loops: CDR1 SGHRS, CDR2 YFSETQ. The CDR3, as DNA: TGCGCCAGCAGCTTCGCGCAGGGCGCAGATACGCAGTATTTT. This encodes CASSFAQGADTQYF.

The rearrangement joins TRBV18 to TRBJ1-2; 8 nucleotides match TRBD1. This CDR3 spans 16 amino acids. The germline CDR1 and CDR2 sequences are KGHSH and LQKENI. V lost 4 bases and J lost 0; bases outside the gene matches: 7. This CDR3 reads CASSLGQAYTNYGYTF. The CDR3 bases are TGTGCCAGCTCACTGGGACAGGCATACACTAACTATGGCTACACCTTC.

This chain joins TRBV3-1 (or the pseudogene TRBV3-2) and TRBJ1-3, with 7 positions matching TRBD1. The J segment lost 7 bases and the V segment lost 0 bases, leaving 9 bases of the junction unmatched. In germline, CDR1 is LGHDT, CDR2 YNNKEL (reference sequence). The CDR3 loop spans 16 amino acids. The CDR3 DNA reads as TGTGCCAGCAGCCAAGATTCCCTGACAGGGAAGAACACCATATATTTT. Residues: CASSQDSLTGKNTIYF.

J is TRBJ1-2 and V is TRBV9; 7 bases agree with TRBD1. The CDR3 extends over 16 amino acids. With V trimmed by 0 bases and J by 0 bases, 5 bases remained unmatched. CDR1 and CDR2 (germline): SGDLS, YYNGEE. The CDR3 is CASSVEGAPPNYGYTF. The CDR3 region has the DNA TGTGCCAGCAGCGTAGAGGGGGCCCCCCCTAACTATGGCTACACCTTC.

This chain connects TRBV5-1 to TRBJ2-5; D may be TRBD2 (6 bases). The CDR3 contains 13 residues. Germline V gives CDR1 SGHRS, CDR2 YFSETQ. V gave up 3 bases and J gave up 3 bases, with 9 bases separating them. The CDR3 bases are TGCGCCAGCAGCTACGAGCGGGAAGAGACCCAGTACTTC. Its protein product is CASSYEREETQYF.

CDR3 sequence (DNA): TGCACCAGCAGCCAATTGATAGGGGGGGGGCCTCCCAATGAGCAGTTCTTC. Translated, it gives CTSSQLIGGGPPNEQFF. The chain carries TRBV1 and TRBJ2-1; whether TRBD2, the table's D call, matches the DNA was not checked. TRBV1 is a listed pseudogene. The CDR3 runs to 17 residues.

The chain combines TRBV18 with TRBJ1-2; D remains ambiguous. CDR3 length: 14 residues. The germline CDR1 and CDR2 sequences are KGHSH and LQKENI. Trimming took 3 bases from V and 1 from J, leaving 9 bases between them. The CDR3 coding sequence is TGTGCCAGCTCACCGGGGAGCGGTAACTATGGCTACACCTTC. It yields the protein CASSPGSGNYGYTF.

The chain recombines TRBV5-1 with TRBJ1-6; the match to TRBD1 covers 9 bases. Germline lookup yields CDR1 SGHRS and CDR2 YFSETQ. V gave up 4 bases and J gave up 9 bases; unmatched junction bases: 8. CDR3 length: 15 amino acids. CDR3 sequence: CASSTTGTGISPLHF. For the CDR3, the DNA is TGCGCCAGCAGCACCACCGGGACAGGGATTTCACCCCTCCACTTT.

The V call is TRBV11-3, the J call TRBJ2-1; 9 positions match TRBD2. The V gene end was trimmed by 1 base and the J gene end by 3 bases; junction bases not matched to a gene: 1. From germline, CDR1 is SGHNT and CDR2 YENEEA. The CDR3 has 15 residues. The CDR3 bases are TGTGCCAGCAGCTTAGCTAGCGGGGACTACAATGAGCAGTTCTTC. Amino acids: CASSLASGDYNEQFF.

The gene calls are TRBV27 and TRBJ1-2; 10 bases fit TRBD1. J gave up 2 bases and V 4 bases, and 10 bases lay outside the gene matches. There are 17 residues in the CDR3. Germline CDR1 MNHEY, CDR2 SMNVEV (reference sequence). CDR3 residues: CASSSYRDRGPNYGYTF. DNA of the CDR3: TGTGCCAGCAGTTCATACCGGGACAGGGGACCAAACTATGGCTACACCTTC.

This clone was seen a few times. The chain is built from TRBV5-8 and TRBJ1-3, with TRBD1 matching 10 bases. Germline-derived CDR1 and CDR2 are SGHTS and YDEGEE. This CDR3 region has 15 residues. V lost 3 bases to trimming and J lost 0 bases; unmatched junction nucleotides: 0. CDR3 residues: CASSWDRGSGNTIYF. In DNA, the CDR3 is TGTGCCAGCAGCTGGGACAGGGGCTCTGGAAACACCATATATTTT.

V and J are TRBV10-3 and TRBJ1-1, with 9 bases aligning to TRBD1. The CDR3 runs 13 residues. The ends lost 4 bases at V and 6 bases at J; junction bases unmatched: 3. Germline loops: CDR1 ENHRY, CDR2 SYGVKD. The DNA for the CDR3 is TGTGCCATCAGTGTGGGACAGGGATCTGAAGCTTTCTTT. Translated, it gives CAISVGQGSEAFF.

This chain joins TRBV7-9 and TRBJ1-1, with a weak D call TRBD1 (5 bases). Trimming left V 6 bases short and J 3 bases short, with 23 bases between. This CDR3 region has 17 residues. Germline loops: CDR1 SEHNR, CDR2 FQNEAQ (reference sequence). CDR3 sequence reads: CASSPGGGQGEDTEAFF. The DNA for the CDR3 is TGTGCCAGCAGTCCCGGGGGAGGTCAGGGTGAAGACACTGAAGCTTTCTTT.

The CDR3 sequence is CASSLTGTDNTDTQYF. Here the CDR3 DNA reads TGCGCCAGCAGCCTGACCGGGACAGACAACACAGATACGCAGTATTTT. The chain joins TRBV5-1 to TRBJ2-3; 7 bases line up with TRBD1. After removal of 4 bases from V and 2 bases from J, the junction contained 10 bases not matched to a gene. The CDR3 is 16 amino acids. The germline gives CDR1 SGHRS, CDR2 YFSETQ.

The chain recombines TRBV19 with TRBJ2-7; 7 nucleotides line up with TRBD1. With 4 bases clipped from V and 3 bases from J, the junction kept 12 bases outside the gene matches. This CDR3 contains 16 residues. Germline-derived CDR1 and CDR2 are LNHDA and SQIVND (reference sequence). The CDR3 coding sequence is TGTGCCAGTAGTACCCCCCGGGGACAGCACTACTACGAGCAGTACTTC. Amino acid sequence: CASSTPRGQHYYEQYF.

The chain recombines TRBV9 with TRBJ2-1, with 13 bases aligning to TRBD2. Looked up from germline, CDR1 is SGDLS and CDR2 is YYNGEE. CDR3 length equals 16 residues. J gave up 6 bases and V 4 bases, and 7 bases lay outside the gene matches. CDR3 sequence reads: CASSTAGLAGPNEQFF. In DNA, the CDR3 is TGTGCCAGCAGCACAGCGGGACTAGCGGGGCCCAATGAGCAGTTCTTC.

V and J are TRBV4-1 and TRBJ1-5; the match to TRBD1 covers 8 bases. CDR1 and CDR2 (germline): MGHRA, YSYEKL. The CDR3 is 14 amino acids. Trimming cost V 4 bases and J 2 bases; bases outside gene matches: 1. CDR3: CASSPTGGNQPQHF. CDR3 bases: TGCGCCAGCAGCCCGACAGGGGGCAATCAGCCCCAGCATTTT.